This is a list of T cell receptor beta chains from one sample in a study of graft-versus-host responses after intestinal transplantation. Data came from immunoSEQ multiplex PCR; TCRdb stores just in-frame clones and leaves some out. The sample shows 90,000 to 130,000 clones, 93% of them seen only once. Their recognized antigens are unknown. Material: unstimulated CD8+ T cells sorted from spleen or lymph node cells, obtained before transplant. These receptors were collected from a human donor who was the organ donor for an intestinal transplant. The CDR3 runs from the conserved cysteine through the conserved F or W. The D gene is left open where the match is weak. The size of a clone is reported for some rows only, either as once, few or many, or as a class for expanded clones.

D gene	V gene	clone size	J gene	CDR3 DNA	CDR3 protein
.	TRBV19	.	TRBJ1-2	TGTGCCAGTAGTATAGTTCCAGGGCCGGGTAACTATGGCTACACCTTC	CASSIVPGPGNYGYTF
TRBD1	TRBV6-5	few	TRBJ2-7	TGTGCCAGCAGTTACCCGGGACAGACCATCTACGAGCAGTACTTC	CASSYPGQTIYEQYF
.	TRBV4-1	.	TRBJ2-3	TGCGCCAGCAGCCATATTCGTGGGGCGTCCGATACGCAGTATTTT	CASSHIRGASDTQYF
TRBD2	TRBV5-1	.	TRBJ2-1	TGCGCCAGCAGCCCACGTACTAGCGGGAGGGCCCCCCATGAGCAGTTCTTC	CASSPRTSGRAPHEQFF
.	TRBV28	.	TRBJ2-1	TGTGCCAGCAGTTTTTTGCGGAGGTTCAATGAGCAGTTCTTC	CASSFLRRFNEQFF
.	TRBV11-2	.	TRBJ2-5	TGTGCCAGCAGCTTAGATCGTATTAGAGGTGGGACCCAGTACTTC	CASSLDRIRGGTQYF
.	TRBV13	few	TRBJ2-7	TGTGCCAGCAGCTTAGGGGGCAGATCCTACGAGCAGTACTTC	CASSLGGRSYEQYF
TRBD1	TRBV19	few	TRBJ1-1	TGTGCCAGTAGTATAACAGGGGCGACTGAAGCTTTCTTT	CASSITGATEAFF
TRBD1	TRBV27	.	TRBJ2-1	TGTACCAGCATGAGCAGGGGGTACAATGAGCAGTTCTTC	CTSMSRGYNEQFF
.	TRBV7-9	.	TRBJ2-7	TGTGCCAGCAGCTTTGGGGGGGACAACTCCTACGAGCAGTACTTC	CASSFGGDNSYEQYF
TRBD1	TRBV19	.	TRBJ1-2	TGTGCCAGTGCACAGGGGGTCTATGGCTACACCTTC	CASAQGVYGYTF
.	TRBV2	.	TRBJ1-5	TGTGCCAGCAGCCTCGTAGGGAGCAATCAGCCCCAGCATTTT	CASSLVGSNQPQHF
TRBD2	TRBV6-1	.	TRBJ2-7	TGTGCCTGCGGGACTAGCGGCTACGAGCAGTACTTC	CACGTSGYEQYF
TRBD1	TRBV7-9	few	TRBJ2-1	TGTGCCAGCAGCCAATGGGGGAGGGGACAGGGGAGCGATGAGCAGTTCTTC	CASSQWGRGQGSDEQFF
.	TRBV5-6	.	TRBJ2-1	TGTGCCAGCAGCCCACGGCACCAAATTTACAATGAGCAGTTCTTC	CASSPRHQIYNEQFF
TRBD2	TRBV7-9	.	TRBJ2-7	TGTGCCAGCAGGGCGGGAGTTAATTTCTACGAGCAGTACTTC	CASRAGVNFYEQYF
.	TRBV9	.	TRBJ2-3	TGTGCCAGCAGCGTATCGGGTGGAATGGATACGCAGTATTTT	CASSVSGGMDTQYF
.	TRBV2	few	TRBJ1-4	TGTGCCAGCAGTGAATGGGCCCTGGGAAAACTGTTTTTT	CASSEWALGKLFF
.	TRBV29-1	once	TRBJ1-2	TGCAGCGCATTCCCGGACAGATCAAACTATGGCTACACCTTC	CSAFPDRSNYGYTF
TRBD1	TRBV10-3	.	TRBJ2-5	TGTGCCATCAGTGAGTCGCAGGGGGACCAAGAGACCCAGTACTTC	CAISESQGDQETQYF
.	TRBV30	.	TRBJ1-1	TGTGCCTGGAGCGAAGTGGATCTGAACACTGAAGCTTTCTTT	CAWSEVDLNTEAFF
.	TRBV7-8	.	TRBJ1-4	TGTGCCAGCAGCTTACGGGGGGGCGGTGAAAAACTGTTTTTT	CASSLRGGGEKLFF
.	TRBV11-2	.	TRBJ2-2	TGTGCCAGCAGCCCCACCACGCGGGGTTGGGAGCTGTTTTTT	CASSPTTRGWELFF
TRBD1	TRBV9	.	TRBJ1-2	TGTGCCAGCAGCCTAGAGAAGACAGGGAACCTTAACTATGGCTACACCTTC	CASSLEKTGNLNYGYTF
.	TRBV5-4	once	TRBJ2-3	TGTGCCAGCAGCTCCCCCGGGTTCACAGATACGCAGTATTTT	CASSSPGFTDTQYF
.	TRBV25-1	.	TRBJ1-2	TGTGCCAGCAGCGTTACAGTCTACTATGGCTACACCTTC	CASSVTVYYGYTF
.	TRBV27	.	TRBJ1-3	TGTGCCAGCAGTCGCCCCGGCAGGGTAGCTGGAAACACCATATATTTT	CASSRPGRVAGNTIYF
TRBD2	TRBV2	.	TRBJ2-3	TGTGCCTCGAGCCCGGGGGGATTCAACACAGATACGCAGTATTTT	CASSPGGFNTDTQYF
.	TRBV4-3	.	TRBJ1-2	TGCGCCAGCAGCCAAGCAGTAAGAGGGTTCTATGGCTACACCTTC	CASSQAVRGFYGYTF
.	TRBV5-1	.	TRBJ2-6	TGCGCCAGCAGCTTGGTTTTCTCTGGGGCCAACGTCCTGACTTTC	CASSLVFSGANVLTF
.	TRBV7-8	.	TRBJ1-1	TGTGCCAGCAGCACGCTAATAACACTTGACAGGAACACTGAAGCTTTCTTT	CASSTLITLDRNTEAFF